This TCR beta chain was recovered during a study of CD8 T cells in Susac syndrome. With random hexamers, reverse transcription was performed on about 0.45 to 1 ug of RNA. MiXCR was run by TCRdb on the immunoSEQ multiplex PCR reads, yielding one entry per CDR3 protein. The table lists fewer than 200,000 distinct CDR3 sequences, around 96% of them singletons, with around 0.11% in the top ten. TEMRA cells were FACS-enriched, while CD8+ and CD4+ T cells were negatively isolated. The V gene lost 5 bases and the J gene lost 5 bases, with 9 bases spanning the gap. Germline CDR1 DFQATT, CDR2 SNEGSKA (reference sequence). This CDR3 is built from 11 residues.

This chain connects TRBV20-1 to TRBJ1-2; no clear D. This TCR came from a human donor in good health. The sample taken for sequencing was CD4+ T cells from PBMCs. DNA of the CDR3: TGCAGTGCTCGGACTGATTATGGCTACACCTTC. It is translated as CSARTDYGYTF.